This paragraph reports one T cell receptor (beta chain). V lost 5 bases, J lost 3 bases, and 6 bases stayed unmatched. Germline V gene lookup returns CDR1 SGHRS and CDR2 YFSETQ. The CDR3 consists of 16 residues. These data come from a study of blood T cell repertoires in COVID-19. Study-level information: Acute and convalescent COVID-19 samples came from the United States, Italy and Spain. In each case, the material was cDNA or gDNA derived from T cells, B-cell-depleted T cells, or PBMCs.

In the study's own analysis: Amplified reference gene primers provided the basis for estimating nucleated cell counts. Generated by immunoSEQ multiplex PCR, the TCRdb table keeps only in-frame clones and is missing some. Clonal size and the V and J genes are those of that table, whereas D and trimming came from the DNA. The sample has over 60,000 clones; about 80% are singletons. This chain connects TRBV5-1 to TRBJ2-2; 11 bases align to TRBD2. Source material: peripheral blood. The clonotype originates from an elderly man with active or convalescent COVID-19. The CDR3: CASRSSGGYDTGELFF. CDR3 nucleotides: TGCGCCAGCAGATCTAGCGGGGGGTATGACACCGGGGAGCTGTTTTTT.